The clone carrying this TCR beta chain was seen once. Its antigen is unidentified. This specimen belongs to a study of T cell responses to AZD1222 COVID-19 vaccine. Method: immunoSEQ multiplex PCR; TCRdb's copy keeps in-frame clones and lacks some. Of 150,000 to 200,000 clones in the sample, 90% to 95% are singletons; the top ten hold roughly 9.2%. CDR1 KGHDR and CDR2 SFDVKD come from the germline V gene. Losses at the gene ends were 2 bases for V and 6 bases for J; bases not matched to a gene: 8. CDR3 length equals 16 residues. Study-wide findings and caveats: Repertoires were sampled only after the peak T cell response. Two AZD1222 doses significantly raised spike-specific TCR breadth and depth over controls. Most donors were white British, females outnumbered males, and clonal diversity was possibly underestimated. It was only 6 or 7 AZD1222 recipients who were seropositive at baseline.

The clonotype comes from an adult in good health. Sequences were derived from peripheral blood, sampled on day 0 of AZD1222 vaccination. The chain combines TRBV24-1 with TRBJ2-2; 7 nucleotides line up with TRBD1. The CDR3 here is CATSDSGTAQAGELFF. CDR3 nucleotide sequence: TGTGCCACCAGTGATTCCGGGACAGCCCAGGCCGGGGAGCTGTTTTTT.